This T cell receptor (beta chain) came from a study of blood T cell repertoires in COVID-19. Study in general: Acute and convalescent COVID-19 specimens originated in the United States, Italy and Spain.

Using immunoSEQ multiplex PCR, the repertoire was profiled, and TCRdb retains in-frame clones only, with some absent. The sample lists 160,000 or so clones, 84% seen once, with around 9.8% in the top ten. Germline lookup yields CDR1 SEHNR and CDR2 FQNEAQ (reference sequence). J lost 4 bases, V lost 5 bases, and 4 bases had no gene match. The CDR3 consists of 13 residues. The clonotype comes from a woman aged 45-65 years with acute or convalescent COVID-19. The gene calls are TRBV7-9 and TRBJ1-2, with 7 nucleotides matching TRBD1. The sample consisted of peripheral blood. CDR3 DNA sequence: TGTGCCAGCAGCCCGAGACAGGGCTATGGCTACACCTTC. This codes for CASSPRQGYGYTF.